Listed below are T cell receptor beta chains from one sample, sequenced in a study of post-analysis software for immune sequencing data. From the PCR reads, TCRdb called clonotypes with MiXCR, one entry per CDR3 protein. The sample comprises roughly 400,000 distinct CDR3 sequences, about 39% of which are singletons, and approximately 7.1% rests with the top ten. The material sequenced was blood. All receptors derive from a girl aged 2-10 years with multiple sclerosis. Both conserved end residues are trimmed from each CDR3. Size is stated for part of the rows, as once, few or many counts, or as a class when the clone is expanded.

TRBJ1-1 | TRBV9 | . | ASSVGQTTEAF
TRBJ1-1 | TRBV2 | . | ASGVSPIGVRLNTEAF
TRBJ2-6 | TRBV9 | . | ASSVHILGALEGANVLT
TRBJ2-7 | TRBV5-1 | few | ASSFWVGSSTYEQY
TRBJ2-2 | TRBV2 | . | ASRKLAGGDGELF
TRBJ1-2 | TRBV5-1 | . | TSSLGDRDAGYT
TRBJ2-2 | TRBV29-1 | . | SVADRGTGELF
TRBJ2-1 | TRBV5-1 | . | ASSLASCGGGYNEQF
TRBJ2-3 | TRBV7-9 | . | ASSPNTGTATDTQY
. | TRBV5-1 | few | ASSVGVAGPLSYEQY
TRBJ2-1 | TRBV2 | once | ASSLGLAGRGHEQF
TRBJ2-3 | TRBV2 | . | ASTGGVRTDTQY
TRBJ1-2 | TRBV4-1 | . | ASSQYMLSPNYGYT
TRBJ2-7 | TRBV29-1 | few | SVRGGSLYEQY
TRBJ2-7 | TRBV28 | few | ASSLWSKPYLQY
TRBJ2-7 | TRBV4-1 | . | ASSQERGNYEQY
TRBJ1-2 | TRBV4-2 | . | ASSQDSGRVYGYT
TRBJ2-5 | TRBV6-6 | . | ASSPRPDKETQY
TRBJ1-2 | TRBV12-3/TRBV12-4 | . | ASRLTGYEHYGYT
TRBJ2-1 | TRBV7-9 | . | ASSQPGQGVPNEQF
TRBJ2-3 | TRBV7-2 | . | ASSTDGRQQY
TRBJ1-5 | TRBV28 | . | ASSEGGARQPQH
TRBJ2-1 | TRBV11-2 | . | ASSLAGQRNNEQF
TRBJ1-6 | TRBV4-3 | . | ASSQDKARDGLRLH
TRBJ2-1 | TRBV10-3 | many | AIRTGTDNEQF
TRBJ2-3 | TRBV29-1 | . | SAEPLAGGLTDTQY
TRBJ2-7 | TRBV28 | few | ASSQRQGPYEQY
TRBJ1-2 | TRBV7-9 | few | ASSLVQGRDGYT
TRBJ2-1 | TRBV29-1 | few | STWTYNEQF
TRBJ2-3 | TRBV28 | few | ASSSYRDTQY
TRBJ2-5 | TRBV6-2/TRBV6-3 | . | ASGGMGRLEETQY
. | TRBV29-1 | few | SVLGQYSHNEQY
TRBJ2-5 | TRBV21-1 | . | ASSKGDRVGVAEPQETQY
TRBJ2-7 | TRBV20-1 | . | SGSGTSISYEQY
TRBJ1-2 | TRBV24-1 | . | ATSEGAEGYT
TRBJ2-3 | TRBV7-2 | . | ASSLAQGLAGGEY
TRBJ2-7 | TRBV9 | . | ASSVATGSHYEQY
TRBJ2-7 | TRBV5-1 | . | ASSLGTGGLDEQY
. | TRBV20-1 | . | SALRALLGHEQY
TRBJ2-5 | TRBV10-3 | once | AISETARTYGQY
TRBJ2-3 | TRBV10-3 | . | AINGGRGQSTDTQY
. | TRBV20-1 | few | SARTYEQY
TRBJ1-5 | TRBV10-2 | few | ASSETDINQPQH
TRBJ1-1 | TRBV29-1 | few | SVTGGGSTEAF
TRBJ1-1 | TRBV7-9 | . | ASSLRTGRLTEAF
TRBJ2-1 | TRBV12-3/TRBV12-4 | few | ASSFGQGPYNEQF
TRBJ2-1 | TRBV20-1 | few | SARDELAGGRPYNEQF
TRBJ2-5 | TRBV15 | few | ATSRDIVGVGETQY
TRBJ2-7 | TRBV15 | . | ATSRDRGTGVYEQY
TRBJ2-7 | TRBV6-1 | . | ASSADRRYEQY
TRBJ2-5 | TRBV6-5 | . | ASSYGGSFQETQY
TRBJ2-5 | TRBV28 | few | ASSAGLAGAETQY